This T cell receptor beta chain was captured in a study of blood T cell repertoires in COVID-19. The CDR3 has 15 residues. The germline CDR1 and CDR2 sequences are MGHRA and YSYEKL. The ends were cut back, 1 base at V and 3 bases at J, with 13 bases in the middle. Participants were aged about 18 to 89 years from 20 to 30 US areas. Cohort placement rested on clinical history that participants reported themselves. Assay used: immunoSEQ multiplex PCR; TCRdb lists only in-frame clones, some missing. Seen here are some 150,000 clones, 84% observed once, and the top ten hold 5.8%. The TCR originated in a woman aged 50 to 65 who had been exposed to COVID-19. This chain uses TRBV4-1 with TRBJ2-7; perhaps TRBD1 as D (6 bases). Sequences were obtained from PBMCs or T cells enriched from blood (not recorded which). CDR3 sequence: CASSQAGTTGYEQYF. For the CDR3, the DNA is TGCGCCAGCAGCCAAGCGGGGACGACAGGCTACGAGCAGTACTTC.